This is a list of T cell receptor beta chains from one sample in a study of human T cells and chemical hapten exposure. TCRdb processed the RACE reads anew with MiXCR; each CDR3 protein has one entry. The sample comprises about 70,000 distinct CDR3 sequences, approximately 11% of which are singletons, and approximately 4.7% rests with the top ten. The specimen was whole blood, collected in connection with sensitization to the hapten diphenylcyclopropenone (DPC). The receptors stem from a woman aged 45-60 years with alopecia areata. Some clones in this sample may be carry-over from other donors' samples. The CDR3 runs from the conserved cysteine through the conserved F or W. D genes are given only for firm matches. Part of the rows lack a size; the others show once, few, many or a class for expanded clones.

abundance: many; j_gene: TRBJ2-5; len: 14; d_gene: -; v_gene: TRBV7-8; CDR3nt: TGTGCCAGCAGCCCCGGGGCTTCGATAGAGACCCAGTACTTC; CDR3aa: CASSPGASIETQYF
abundance: few; j_gene: TRBJ2-3; len: 14; d_gene: -; v_gene: TRBV7-6; CDR3nt: TGTGCCAGCAGCTCCCAGACCGGGCTGGGTACGCAGTATTTT; CDR3aa: CASSSQTGLGTQYF
abundance: -; j_gene: TRBJ2-7; len: 13; d_gene: TRBD1; v_gene: TRBV18; CDR3nt: TGTGCCAGCGTGGACAGGCTTACCTACGAGCAGTACTTC; CDR3aa: CASVDRLTYEQYF
abundance: many; j_gene: TRBJ1-5; len: 14; d_gene: -; v_gene: TRBV4-1; CDR3nt: TGCGCCAGCAGCCAAGATTACGACTCTTCGCCCCAGCATTTT; CDR3aa: CASSQDYDSSPQHF
abundance: many; j_gene: TRBJ2-2; len: 12; d_gene: -; v_gene: TRBV20-1; CDR3nt: TGCAGTGCTAGAGTCCTGGGCCGGGAGCTGTTTTTT; CDR3aa: CSARVLGRELFF
abundance: -; j_gene: TRBJ2-7; len: 14; d_gene: TRBD1; v_gene: TRBV11-1; CDR3nt: TGTGCCAGCAGCGTATGGGACAGAGACTACGAGCAGTACTTC; CDR3aa: CASSVWDRDYEQYF
abundance: many; j_gene: TRBJ2-2; len: 15; d_gene: TRBD1; v_gene: TRBV28; CDR3nt: TGTGCCAGCAGTCCTGGACAGGGGCTCGGAGGGGAGCTGTTTTTT; CDR3aa: CASSPGQGLGGELFF
abundance: many; j_gene: TRBJ2-7; len: 14; d_gene: -; v_gene: TRBV18; CDR3nt: TGTGCCAGCTCATCGGAAGCCGGAGCCTACGAGCAGTACTTC; CDR3aa: CASSSEAGAYEQYF
abundance: many; j_gene: TRBJ2-1; len: 15; d_gene: TRBD1; v_gene: TRBV5-5; CDR3nt: TGTGCCAGCAGCGTCGGACAGGGTTCCTACAATGAGCAGTTCTTC; CDR3aa: CASSVGQGSYNEQFF
abundance: few; j_gene: TRBJ2-1; len: 15; d_gene: TRBD2; v_gene: TRBV11-2; CDR3nt: TGTGCCAGCAGCTTAGACCCTAGCGGGGTCTATGAGCAGTTCTTC; CDR3aa: CASSLDPSGVYEQFF
abundance: many; j_gene: TRBJ2-7; len: 14; d_gene: -; v_gene: TRBV6-5; CDR3nt: TGTGCCAGCAGTTACAACAGGGAATCCTACGAGCAGTACTTC; CDR3aa: CASSYNRESYEQYF
abundance: many; j_gene: TRBJ2-1; len: 15; d_gene: -; v_gene: TRBV14; CDR3nt: TGTGCCAGCAGCCAAGATAGGAGTCCTAGGGGTGAGCAGTTCTTC; CDR3aa: CASSQDRSPRGEQFF
abundance: many; j_gene: TRBJ1-2; len: 14; d_gene: -; v_gene: TRBV18; CDR3nt: TGTGCCAGCTCACCAGAAGGACGATCAGCTGGCTACACCTTC; CDR3aa: CASSPEGRSAGYTF
abundance: few; j_gene: TRBJ2-1; len: 14; d_gene: -; v_gene: TRBV7-9; CDR3nt: TGTGCCAGCAGCTTAGCGGGGGAGTACAATGAGCAGTTCTTC; CDR3aa: CASSLAGEYNEQFF
abundance: -; j_gene: TRBJ1-6; len: 15; d_gene: -; v_gene: TRBV2; CDR3nt: TGTGCCAGCTACCCCCGGGGCTCCTATAATTCACCCCTCCACTTT; CDR3aa: CASYPRGSYNSPLHF
abundance: many; j_gene: TRBJ2-6; len: 18; d_gene: TRBD1; v_gene: TRBV27; CDR3nt: TGTGCCAGCAGTTTAAGAAGGACAGGACGCTCTGGGGCCAACGTCCTGACTTTC; CDR3aa: CASSLRRTGRSGANVLTF
abundance: many; j_gene: TRBJ2-5; len: 14; d_gene: -; v_gene: TRBV20-1; CDR3nt: TGCAGTGCCGTTCCCCCACAGGGCCGGGAGACCCAGTACTTC; CDR3aa: CSAVPPQGRETQYF
abundance: few; j_gene: TRBJ2-7; len: 14; d_gene: -; v_gene: TRBV30; CDR3nt: TGTGCCTGGAGTGAGACAGTAAGAGACTACGAGCAGTACTTC; CDR3aa: CAWSETVRDYEQYF
abundance: -; j_gene: TRBJ2-2; len: 12; d_gene: -; v_gene: TRBV29-1; CDR3nt: TGCAGCGTTCGGCCGAACACCGGGGAGCTGTTTTTT; CDR3aa: CSVRPNTGELFF
abundance: many; j_gene: TRBJ2-6; len: 17; d_gene: -; v_gene: TRBV7-2; CDR3nt: TGTGCCAGCAGCTTAACTGGGACTTTCTCTGGGGCCAACGTCCTGACTTTC; CDR3aa: CASSLTGTFSGANVLTF
abundance: few; j_gene: TRBJ2-3; len: 13; d_gene: -; v_gene: TRBV5-5; CDR3nt: TGTGCCAGCAGCTTGGTCAGCACAGATACGCAGTATTTT; CDR3aa: CASSLVSTDTQYF
abundance: many; j_gene: TRBJ1-1; len: 16; d_gene: TRBD1; v_gene: TRBV7-2; CDR3nt: TGTGCCAGCAGCTACCCCTCTAGGGGGCCGAACACTGAAGCTTTCTTT; CDR3aa: CASSYPSRGPNTEAFF
abundance: few; j_gene: TRBJ1-2; len: 13; d_gene: -; v_gene: TRBV7-9; CDR3nt: TGTGCCAGCAGCCCGGATTTATACTATGGCTACACCTTC; CDR3aa: CASSPDLYYGYTF
abundance: -; j_gene: TRBJ2-3; len: 15; d_gene: -; v_gene: TRBV4-1; CDR3nt: TGCGCCAGCAGCCCGGGGGACGGGAGTACAGATACGCAGTATTTT; CDR3aa: CASSPGDGSTDTQYF
abundance: few; j_gene: TRBJ1-1; len: 16; d_gene: -; v_gene: TRBV19; CDR3nt: TGTGCCAGTAGTATCACACACAGGGACATGAACACTGAAGCTTTCTTT; CDR3aa: CASSITHRDMNTEAFF
abundance: -; j_gene: TRBJ2-2; len: 15; d_gene: TRBD1; v_gene: TRBV7-6; CDR3nt: TGTGCCAGCAGCCTGGGACAGGGTGACGCCGGGGAGCTGTTTTTT; CDR3aa: CASSLGQGDAGELFF
abundance: -; j_gene: TRBJ1-2; len: 14; d_gene: -; v_gene: TRBV9; CDR3nt: TGTGCCAGCAGCGTAGATGACAGCTACTATGGCTACACCTTC; CDR3aa: CASSVDDSYYGYTF
abundance: -; j_gene: TRBJ2-3; len: 15; d_gene: -; v_gene: TRBV6-1; CDR3nt: TGTGCCAGCAGCTTGACAGTGACTAGCACAGATACGCAGTATTTT; CDR3aa: CASSLTVTSTDTQYF
abundance: few; j_gene: TRBJ1-6; len: 18; d_gene: -; v_gene: TRBV19; CDR3nt: TGTGCCAGTAGTACCCGCCCGACAGCGAGCTCCTATAATTCACCCCTCCACTTT; CDR3aa: CASSTRPTASSYNSPLHF
abundance: -; j_gene: TRBJ2-7; len: 16; d_gene: TRBD2; v_gene: TRBV20-1; CDR3nt: TGCAGTGCTAGAAGTGGGACTAGCGGGGGGCGATGGGAGCAGTACTTC; CDR3aa: CSARSGTSGGRWEQYF
abundance: many; j_gene: TRBJ2-5; len: 10; d_gene: -; v_gene: TRBV20-1; CDR3nt: TGCAGTGCCAGAGAAGAGACCCAGTACTTC; CDR3aa: CSAREETQYF
abundance: few; j_gene: TRBJ2-3; len: 14; d_gene: -; v_gene: TRBV6-4; CDR3nt: TGTGCCAGCAGTGAAAAGGGTATGACAGATACGCAGTATTTT; CDR3aa: CASSEKGMTDTQYF
abundance: few; j_gene: TRBJ2-5; len: 16; d_gene: TRBD2; v_gene: TRBV20-1; CDR3nt: TGCAGTGCTAGAGATCCTAGCGGGGGCCTCCAAGAGACCCAGTACTTC; CDR3aa: CSARDPSGGLQETQYF
abundance: -; j_gene: TRBJ1-2; len: 12; d_gene: -; v_gene: TRBV9; CDR3nt: TGTGCCAGCAGCGGGGAGGTCCGCGGCTACACCTTC; CDR3aa: CASSGEVRGYTF
abundance: -; j_gene: TRBJ1-2; len: 16; d_gene: TRBD1; v_gene: TRBV18; CDR3nt: TGTGCCAGCTCATCCCAGGGGGCAGGGGGCCAACGTGGCTACACCTTC; CDR3aa: CASSSQGAGGQRGYTF
abundance: many; j_gene: TRBJ2-1; len: 17; d_gene: TRBD2; v_gene: TRBV7-9; CDR3nt: TGTGCCAGCAGCCGTGTGACTAGCGGGAACTACAGGAATGGGCAGTTCTTC; CDR3aa: CASSRVTSGNYRNGQFF
abundance: -; j_gene: TRBJ2-1; len: 18; d_gene: TRBD2; v_gene: TRBV5-6; CDR3nt: TGTGCCAGCAGCATACGGACTAGCGGGGGAAGCTCCTACAATGAGCAGTTCTTC; CDR3aa: CASSIRTSGGSSYNEQFF
abundance: many; j_gene: TRBJ1-4; len: 16; d_gene: -; v_gene: TRBV5-1; CDR3nt: TGCGCCAGCAGCTTGGGTTGGGACGCAACTAATGAAAAACTGTTTTTT; CDR3aa: CASSLGWDATNEKLFF
abundance: many; j_gene: TRBJ1-5; len: 13; d_gene: -; v_gene: TRBV28; CDR3nt: TGTGCCAGCCAAATAGTAGGGAATCAGCCCCAGCATTTT; CDR3aa: CASQIVGNQPQHF
abundance: few; j_gene: TRBJ2-1; len: 16; d_gene: -; v_gene: TRBV7-9; CDR3nt: TGTGCCAGCAGCCCCCGCTTGGGAACGTCCTACAATGAGCAGTTCTTC; CDR3aa: CASSPRLGTSYNEQFF
abundance: -; j_gene: TRBJ2-7; len: 14; d_gene: -; v_gene: TRBV5-1; CDR3nt: TGCGCCAGCAGCTTCGTCCGAAGTGAAGACGAGCAGTACTTC; CDR3aa: CASSFVRSEDEQYF
abundance: many; j_gene: TRBJ1-4; len: 17; d_gene: TRBD1; v_gene: TRBV18; CDR3nt: TGTGCCAGCTCAACTAGACGACAGGGGGCGACTAATGAAAAACTGTTTTTT; CDR3aa: CASSTRRQGATNEKLFF
abundance: many; j_gene: TRBJ2-3; len: 15; d_gene: -; v_gene: TRBV7-8; CDR3nt: TGTGCCAGCAGGGATTTAGGACAAGGCACAGATACGCAGTATTTT; CDR3aa: CASRDLGQGTDTQYF
abundance: many; j_gene: TRBJ2-3; len: 14; d_gene: -; v_gene: TRBV20-1; CDR3nt: TGCAGTGCTAGAGACTTCAGTCGGCCAGATACGCAGTATTTT; CDR3aa: CSARDFSRPDTQYF
abundance: -; j_gene: TRBJ2-7; len: 13; d_gene: TRBD2; v_gene: TRBV29-1; CDR3nt: TGCAGCGTTGAACCCGGGGGGACCTACGAGCAGTACTTC; CDR3aa: CSVEPGGTYEQYF